The sample holds a few counts of the clone carrying this TCR beta chain. V lost 6 bases, J lost 0 bases, and 4 bases stayed unmatched. Germline assignment: CDR1 MNHEY and CDR2 SVGEGT. The CDR3 is 14 amino acids. Grouping used clinical history reported by participants in a survey and questionnaire. Authors' processing steps: Nucleated cell counts were estimated from reference gene primer amplification. Assay: immunoSEQ multiplex PCR; the TCRdb copy retains only in-frame clones and omits some. The V and J calls and clone size were taken over from that table, and D and trimming were inferred from the DNA. The repertoire holds about 63,000 clones, with approximately 80% as singletons. The record originates from a study of blood T cell repertoires in COVID-19. About the research overall: From the United States, Italy and Spain came samples of acute and convalescent COVID-19. PBMCs, B-cell-depleted T cells, or T cells were the source of the cDNA or gDNA that made up the material.

This TCR was recovered from a woman in her forties with acute COVID-19. Sequencing used PBMCs or T cells enriched from blood (not recorded which). This rearrangement joins TRBV6-2 or TRBV6-3 to TRBJ2-7, with TRBD1 matching 8 bases. CDR3 coding DNA: TGTGCCAGCAGATACAGGGGGTCCTCCTACGAGCAGTACTTC. This gives the protein CASRYRGSSYEQYF.